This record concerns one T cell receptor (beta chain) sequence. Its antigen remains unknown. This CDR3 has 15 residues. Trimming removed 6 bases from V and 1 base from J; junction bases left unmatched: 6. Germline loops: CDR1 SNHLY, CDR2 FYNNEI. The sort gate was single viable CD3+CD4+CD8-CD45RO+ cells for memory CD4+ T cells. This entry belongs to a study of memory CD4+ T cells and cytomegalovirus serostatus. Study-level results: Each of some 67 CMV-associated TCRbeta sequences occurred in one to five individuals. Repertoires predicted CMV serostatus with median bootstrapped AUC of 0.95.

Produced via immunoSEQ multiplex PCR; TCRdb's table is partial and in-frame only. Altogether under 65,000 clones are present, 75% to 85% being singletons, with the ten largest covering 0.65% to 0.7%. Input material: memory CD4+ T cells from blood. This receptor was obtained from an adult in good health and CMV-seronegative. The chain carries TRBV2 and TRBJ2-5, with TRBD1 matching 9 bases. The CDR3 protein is CASRRDRARQETQYF. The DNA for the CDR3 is TGTGCCAGCAGGAGGGACAGGGCCCGCCAAGAGACCCAGTACTTC.